The 16 T cell receptor beta chains in this list originate from one sample, sequenced in a study of blood T cells in healthy people across ages. Then a second PCR, running about 6 to 12 cycles, was carried out with a sample-barcoded 5' primer and a J-beta primer mix. TCRdb itself ran the 5' RACE reads through MiXCR, one entry per CDR3 protein. Of approximately 1.5 million distinct CDR3 sequences detected, approximately 43% appear once; the ten largest clones hold over 3.5%. The sequencing sample was made of blood. These receptor sequences come from a woman between 18 and 29 years old in good health.

This clonotype was picked up many times. The chain couples TRBV20-1 to TRBJ2-7; the match to TRBD1 covers 7 bases. This CDR3 has 14 amino acids. V was clipped by 4 bases and J by 6 bases; unmatched bases: 12. The germline CDR1 and CDR2 sequences are DFQATT and SNEGSKA (reference sequence). The CDR3 sequence: CSATPQGIWVEQYF. The DNA for the CDR3 is TGCAGTGCTACCCCACAGGGGATTTGGGTCGAGCAGTACTTC.

The chain links TRBV20-1 to TRBJ1-5, with D tentatively TRBD1 (6 bases). Trimming took off 5 bases at V and 4 bases at J, with 12 bases between the two ends. The V gene's germline CDR1 is DFQATT and CDR2 SNEGSKA (reference sequence). CDR3 length: 13 residues. CDR3 sequence (DNA): TGCAGTGCTGCAATCAGGGGAAATCAGCCCCAGCATTTT. It specifies CSAAIRGNQPQHF.

The V gene is TRBV27, the J gene TRBJ2-7; D tentatively fits TRBD1 or TRBD2 (5 bases each). The V and J ends lost 2 bases and 1 base respectively, with 12 bases between them. This CDR3 region has 15 residues. The germline V gene has CDR1 MNHEY and CDR2 SMNVEV (reference sequence). CDR3 sequence reads: CASSLGDPDSYEQYF. CDR3 DNA sequence: TGTGCCAGCAGTTTAGGGGACCCGGATTCCTACGAGCAGTACTTC.

This clonotype has just a few counts. The chain couples TRBV27 to TRBJ2-1; 13 positions match TRBD2. J lost 4 bases, V lost 8 bases, and 8 bases had no gene match. Germline V gene data show CDR1 as MNHEY and CDR2 as SMNVEV (reference sequence). This CDR3 spans 16 amino acids. In nucleotides, the CDR3 is TGTGCCAGCTGGATCGGGGGACTAGCGGGATACAATGAGCAGTTCTTC. Protein: CASWIGGLAGYNEQFF.

A few counts support this clonotype. The chain has TRBV11-2 and TRBJ2-7; D gene unclear. CDR3 length: 12 residues. CDR1 SGHAT and CDR2 FQNNGV come from the germline V gene. The V and J ends lost 2 bases and 6 bases respectively, with 8 bases between them. The chain's CDR3 is CASSLFGVEQYF. The DNA of the CDR3 is TGTGCCAGCAGCTTATTCGGCGTCGAGCAGTACTTC.

The gene calls are TRBV6-2 or TRBV6-3 and TRBJ1-5; TRBD1 matches 7 bases. CDR1 MNHEY and CDR2 SVGEGT come from the germline V gene. Unmatched junction bases numbered 15, after V lost 6 bases and J lost 7 bases. The CDR3 runs to 16 residues. CDR3 amino acids: CASSRTGTVFVQPQHF. CDR3 nucleotide sequence: TGTGCCAGCAGCAGGACCGGGACAGTGTTTGTGCAGCCCCAGCATTTT.

CDR3 loop: CASSSQTRSEQYF. The CDR3 DNA reads as TGTGCCAGCAGCTCCCAGACTAGGTCTGAGCAGTACTTC. V and J are TRBV7-3 and TRBJ2-5; a possible D gene is TRBD2 (6 bases). The ends were cut back, 4 bases at V and 11 bases at J, with 17 bases in the middle. The CDR3 spans 13 residues. The germline gives CDR1 SGHTA, CDR2 FQGTGA.

The chain carries TRBV3-1 and TRBJ1-5; TRBD1 agrees at 11 bases. Germline trimming cut 0 bases from V and 7 bases from J; bases unmatched to any gene: 5. CDR3 length: 16 residues. CDR1 LGHDT and CDR2 YNNKEL come from the germline V gene (reference sequence). In DNA, the CDR3 is TGTGCCAGCAGCCAAGAATTGGGACAGGGGGAACAGCCCCAGCATTTT. Its protein product is CASSQELGQGEQPQHF.

This clonotype showed up just once. V is TRBV11-2 and J is TRBJ2-2, with TRBD2 as a possible D gene (5 bases). The germline gives CDR1 SGHAT, CDR2 FQNNGV. V was pared by 4 bases and J by 5 bases, with 14 bases between. The length of the CDR3 is 15 residues. CDR3: CASSSLTRGTGELFF. Written as DNA, the CDR3 is TGTGCCAGCAGCTCTTTGACCAGAGGGACCGGGGAGCTGTTTTTT.

The V gene is TRBV24-1, the J gene TRBJ2-7, with D tentatively TRBD1 or TRBD2 (5 bases each). V lost 1 base and J 6 bases, leaving 9 bases between the germline ends. The CDR3 runs to 13 residues. Germline values: CDR1 KGHDR, CDR2 SFDVKD. CDR3 loop: CATSDFSGPEQYF. CDR3 nucleotides: TGTGCCACCAGTGATTTTTCGGGGCCCGAGCAGTACTTC.

The chain recombines TRBV4-3 with TRBJ2-5; D is possibly TRBD2 (5 bases). The J call may be in error: the DNA end matches TRBJ2-7 better. The CDR3 has 14 amino acids. In germline, CDR1 is LGHNA, CDR2 YSLEER. CDR3 protein: CASSRGPDQDEQYF. The CDR3, as DNA: TGCGCCAGCAGCCGCGGGCCCGATCAAGACGAGCAGTACTTC.

The chain carries TRBV20-1 and TRBJ2-1; D is tentatively TRBD1 or TRBD2 (5 bases each). Per germline, CDR1 DFQATT and CDR2 SNEGSKA (reference sequence). V was cut by 0 bases and J by 10 bases, with 16 bases left in between. CDR3 length: 14 amino acids. CDR3 sequence: CSARERGTSYEQFF. For the CDR3, the DNA is TGCAGTGCTAGAGAGCGAGGGACCTCCTACGAGCAGTTCTTC.

This clonotype appeared a few times. This chain links TRBV29-1 with TRBJ1-5; D is unclear. V lost 4 bases to trimming and J lost 4 bases, with 8 bases between them. Germline V gives CDR1 SQVTM, CDR2 ANQGSEA. The CDR3 consists of 12 residues. DNA of the CDR3: TGCAGCGTTGGCTCCAGGAATCAGCCCCAGCATTTT. Protein sequence: CSVGSRNQPQHF.

The CDR3 region has the DNA TGTGCCAGCAGCCACGGGACTAGCGGGACGTATGAGCAGTTCTTC. This gives the protein CASSHGTSGTYEQFF. This chain joins TRBV7-9 and TRBJ2-1; 13 positions match TRBD2. In germline, CDR1 is SEHNR, CDR2 FQNEAQ (reference sequence). V was pared by 5 bases and J by 8 bases, with 6 bases of the junction left unmatched. CDR3 length: 15 residues.

Concerning this clonotype: This sequence may be a read error, since a much larger clone differs from it by one base. This chain joins TRBV7-9 and TRBJ1-2; D is perhaps TRBD1 (6 bases). Per the germline V gene, CDR1 is SEHNR and CDR2 is FQNEAQ (reference sequence). The CDR3 has 13 amino acids. V gave up 3 bases and J gave up 5 bases, with 10 bases separating them. The CDR3 spells CASSFTGKYGYTF. The CDR3 DNA is TGTGCCAGCAGCTTTACAGGGAAGTATGGCTACACCTTC.

The V and J genes are TRBV20-1 and TRBJ2-7; 9 bases are shared with TRBD1. Unmatched junction bases numbered 15, after V lost 1 base and J lost 2 bases. Germline V gene sequence: CDR1 DFQATT, CDR2 SNEGSKA (reference sequence). The CDR3 contains 18 residues. The CDR3: CSARAFRLEDRGPYEQYF. In DNA, the CDR3 is TGCAGTGCTAGAGCTTTTCGGCTCGAGGACAGGGGACCCTACGAGCAGTACTTC.